This TCR beta chain was retrieved from a study of monozygotic twins with inflammatory bowel disease. The CDR3 runs to 14 residues. The germline V gene has CDR1 LGHDT and CDR2 YNNKEL (reference sequence). TCRdb reanalyzed the 5' RACE reads, giving one entry per CDR3 protein sequence and no DNA. In total, the table holds fewer than 550,000 distinct CDR3 sequences. Blood (approximately 2.5 ml) was collected from every donor individually. The authors isolated total RNA from whole blood without sorting T cells. The sequenced sample consisted of blood. The chain is built from TRBV3-1 and TRBJ1-6. This clonotype was obtained from a human donor with ulcerative colitis or Crohn's disease, or a healthy co-twin of an affected twin (not recorded which). The CDR3 sequence is CASSQIGANSPLHF.